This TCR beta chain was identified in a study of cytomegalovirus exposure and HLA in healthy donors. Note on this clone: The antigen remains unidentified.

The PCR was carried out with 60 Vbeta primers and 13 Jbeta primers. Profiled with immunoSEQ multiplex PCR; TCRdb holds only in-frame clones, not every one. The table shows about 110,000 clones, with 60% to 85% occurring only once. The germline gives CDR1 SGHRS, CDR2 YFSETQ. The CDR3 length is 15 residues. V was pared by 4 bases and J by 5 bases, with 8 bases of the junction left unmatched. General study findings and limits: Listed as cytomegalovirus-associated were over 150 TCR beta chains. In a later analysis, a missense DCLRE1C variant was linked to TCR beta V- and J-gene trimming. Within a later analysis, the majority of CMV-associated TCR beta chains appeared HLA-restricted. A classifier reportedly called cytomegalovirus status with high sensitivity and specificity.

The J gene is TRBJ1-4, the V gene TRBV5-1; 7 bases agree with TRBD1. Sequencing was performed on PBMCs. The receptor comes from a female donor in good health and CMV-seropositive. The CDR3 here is CASSPTGTENEKLFF. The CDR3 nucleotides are TGCGCCAGCAGCCCAACCGGGACAGAGAATGAAAAACTGTTTTTT.